One and the same sample provided the 7 T cell receptor beta chains below, sequenced in a study of blood T cells in healthy people across ages. Then a second PCR, running about 7 to 11 cycles, was carried out with a sample-barcoded 5' primer and a J-beta primer mix. Each CDR3 protein is one row after TCRdb ran MiXCR on the 5' RACE reads. Among around 1.5 million distinct CDR3 sequences listed, approximately 59% were seen once. The sample was blood. These receptor sequences come from a man in his late teens or twenties in good health.

CDR3 residues: CASFLGETQYF. The CDR3 DNA reads TGTGCCAGCTTTCTGGGGGAGACCCAGTACTTC. This chain joins TRBV6-2 or TRBV6-3 and TRBJ2-5; D gene uncertain. From germline, CDR1 is MNHEY and CDR2 SVGEGT. The CDR3 has 11 amino acids. V was pared by 8 bases and J by 5 bases, with 9 bases between.

V usage is TRBV6-5 and J usage is TRBJ1-2; D is possibly TRBD1 (6 bases). The CDR3 loop spans 15 amino acids. V was cut by 5 bases and J by 7 bases, with 20 bases left in between. Germline V gene sequence: CDR1 MNHEY, CDR2 SVGAGI. The CDR3, as DNA: TGTGCCAGCAGTCCAGGGGCTGGGGGGGCCGGTGGCTACACCTTC. It yields the protein CASSPGAGGAGGYTF.

The chain recombines TRBV27 with TRBJ2-4; weak D call: TRBD1 (6 bases). The J call could be wrong; TRBJ2-7 is a better fit for the DNA end. This CDR3 region has 13 residues. Germline loops: CDR1 MNHEY, CDR2 SMNVEV (reference sequence). This CDR3 is CASRTNDRYEQYF. The CDR3 nucleotides read TGTGCCAGCAGGACGAACGACAGGTACGAGCAGTACTTC.

Only one count was recorded for this clonotype. The V call is TRBV10-3, the J call TRBJ2-4, with 14 bases lining up with TRBD2. The DNA matches TRBJ2-7 better at its end, which makes the J call doubtful. The CDR3 is made up of 17 amino acids. From germline, CDR1 is ENHRY and CDR2 SYGVKD. CDR3 coding DNA: TGTGCCATCAGCCACCCCGACGAGGGACTAGCGGGAGACGAGCAGTACTTC. This translates into CAISHPDEGLAGDEQYF.

This chain connects TRBV7-8 to TRBJ2-3; D possibly uses TRBD1 or TRBD2 (6 bases each). V was clipped by 0 bases and J by 0 bases, with 10 bases between them. The CDR3 spans 16 residues. Germline CDR1 is SGHVS and CDR2 is FQNEAQ. CDR3: CASSLAEGGSTDTQYF. The CDR3 region has the DNA TGTGCCAGCAGCTTAGCGGAGGGGGGAAGCACAGATACGCAGTATTTT.

The genes are TRBV12-3 or TRBV12-4 and TRBJ2-5; 7 bases match TRBD2. The length of the CDR3 is 16 residues. Trimming took 3 bases from V and 1 from J; bases not matched to a gene: 8. The CDR3 is CASSLSLREGQETQYF. Written as DNA, the CDR3 is TGTGCCAGCAGTTTGTCGTTAAGGGAGGGCCAAGAGACCCAGTACTTC.

As concerns this clonotype: Possible read error: a much larger clone is one base away. V and J are TRBV29-1 and TRBJ1-2; D gene ambiguous. This CDR3 comprises 12 residues. The germline CDR1 and CDR2 sequences are SQVTM and ANQGSEA. V lost 3 bases, J lost 2 bases, and 7 bases lay in between. This CDR3 is CSVEGRNYGYTF. CDR3 bases: TGCAGCGTTGAGGGCAGGAACTATGGCTACACCTTC.